Listed below are T cell receptor beta chains from one sample, sequenced in a study of blood T cell repertoires in COVID-19. The data were produced by immunoSEQ multiplex PCR, yet TCRdb's version contains in-frame clones alone and is incomplete. This repertoire shows 120,000 to 150,000 clones, about 86% found once; its top ten account for approximately 8%. What was sequenced was peripheral blood. These receptors were collected from a woman in her sixties or seventies with acute or convalescent COVID-19. The CDR3 runs from the conserved cysteine through the conserved F or W. D genes are given only for firm matches. Rows give clone size only sometimes, using once, few, many, or a class for an expanded clone.

d_gene	v_gene	abundance	j_gene	CDR3aa	CDR3nt
TRBD1	TRBV7-8	once	TRBJ1-2	CASSLDPDRSSQHF	TGTGCCAGCAGCTTGGACCCGGACAGGTCCTCTCAGCACTTC
TRBD1	TRBV29-1	NA	TRBJ1-2	CSVGRQGGDGYTF	TGCAGCGTTGGGAGACAGGGTGGAGATGGCTACACCTTC
NA	TRBV10-1	NA	TRBJ2-5	CASSAVGQETQYF	TGCGCCAGCAGTGCGGTCGGCCAAGAGACCCAGTACTTC
TRBD1	TRBV5-1	NA	TRBJ1-1	CASSPGQGWDAEAFF	TGCGCCAGCAGCCCGGGACAGGGATGGGACGCTGAAGCTTTCTTT
NA	TRBV24-1	NA	TRBJ2-5	CATSERVGRGETQYF	TGTGCCACCAGTGAGAGAGTGGGCCGCGGGGAGACCCAGTACTTC
NA	TRBV28	NA	TRBJ1-1	CASSLERTEAFF	TGTGCCAGCAGTTTGGAGCGCACTGAAGCTTTCTTT
TRBD1	TRBV11-2	NA	TRBJ2-2	CASSFTGTGFGELFF	TGTGCCAGCAGCTTTACAGGGACAGGGTTCGGGGAGCTGTTTTTT
TRBD1	TRBV14	once	TRBJ1-1	CASSLRDRGYAEAFF	TGTGCCAGCAGCCTACGGGACAGGGGGTATGCTGAAGCTTTCTTT
NA	TRBV9	NA	TRBJ1-4	CASSVDHRATNEKLFF	TGTGCCAGCAGCGTAGATCACAGGGCAACTAATGAAAAACTGTTTTTT
NA	TRBV6-5	NA	TRBJ1-1	CASSRSRGTEAFF	TGTGCCAGCAGCCGGAGTCGGGGCACTGAAGCTTTCTTT
TRBD2	TRBV14	NA	TRBJ2-3	CASSPMTSGGSDTQYF	TGTGCCAGCAGTCCGATGACTAGCGGGGGATCAGATACGCAGTATTTT
NA	TRBV12-3/TRBV12-4	medium-sized	TRBJ1-2	CASSFGGKTRYTF	TGTGCCAGCAGTTTCGGGGGGAAAACTCGGTACACCTTC
NA	TRBV5-6	NA	TRBJ2-7	CASSLASSYEQYF	TGTGCCAGCAGCTTGGCCAGTTCCTACGAGCAGTACTTC
NA	TRBV4-3	NA	TRBJ1-3	CASSQGQQAGNTIYF	TGCGCCAGCAGCCAAGGCCAGCAGGCTGGAAACACCATATATTTT
NA	TRBV6-4	NA	TRBJ1-1	CASRDTYLMNTEAFF	TGTGCCAGCAGGGACACCTACCTAATGAACACTGAAGCTTTCTTT
TRBD2	TRBV10-1	NA	TRBJ2-7	CASRLTSGGGTDREQYF	TGCGCCAGCCGCCTGACTAGCGGGGGGGGGACGGATCGCGAGCAGTACTTC
TRBD1	TRBV19	NA	TRBJ2-3	CASSISRDRVVTDTQYF	TGTGCCAGTAGTATCTCACGGGACAGGGTTGTCACAGATACGCAGTATTTT
TRBD2	TRBV30	once	TRBJ2-1	CAWSGGAGRYNEQFF	TGTGCCTGGAGCGGCGGAGCGGGGCGTTACAATGAGCAGTTCTTC